The 5 T cell receptor beta chains reported below all come from one sample, sequenced in a study of shared clonotypes between healthy human individuals. TCRdb's table, derived via immunoSEQ multiplex PCR, lists solely in-frame clones and lacks some. Here the sample spans some 700,000 clones, less than 95% being singletons. Material for sequencing was memory CD8+ T cells from PBMCs. The subset here: CD45RO+ cells pooled with CCR7-negative TemRA cells. These receptors all come from a man between 18 and 29 years old in good health. Some clones in this sample may be carry-over from other donors' samples.

Comments on this clone: A far larger clone is one base from this, pointing to a likely read error. Other nucleotide sequences from this sample produce the same CDR3. CDR3 loop: CASSLSTLLGGKGSQYF. CDR3 DNA sequence: TGTGCCAGCAGTTTATCAACCCTGCTGGGGGGCAAAGGATCCCAGTACTTC. The genes are TRBV28 and TRBJ2-5, with D possibly being TRBD1 or TRBD2 (6 bases each). The CDR3 runs 17 residues. Trimming left V 1 base short and J 9 bases short, with 24 bases between. CDR1 is MDHEN and CDR2 is SYDVKM in the germline V gene.

This chain joins TRBV27 and TRBJ1-1; 7 bases are shared with TRBD1. V shed 6 bases, J shed 3 bases, and the junction held 7 bases outside the gene matches. This CDR3 spans 14 amino acids. Germline CDR1 is MNHEY and CDR2 is SMNVEV (reference sequence). CDR3 DNA sequence: TGTGCCAGCAGACGCCGGGACAGTTACACTGAAGCTTTCTTT. It is translated as CASRRRDSYTEAFF.

J is TRBJ2-1 and V is TRBV6-4, with 7 bases aligning to TRBD2. Germline trimming cut 4 bases from V and 4 bases from J; bases unmatched to any gene: 10. CDR1 MRHNA and CDR2 SNTAGT come from the germline V gene. CDR3 length equals 16 residues. CDR3 protein: CASSAMGAGLYNEQFF. The CDR3 region has the DNA TGTGCCAGCAGTGCCATGGGAGCGGGGCTGTACAATGAGCAGTTCTTC.

The chain carries TRBV19 and TRBJ1-2; 7 bases match TRBD1. The CDR3 spans 14 residues. The V gene end was trimmed by 5 bases and the J gene end by 6 bases; junction bases not matched to a gene: 9. The germline V gene has CDR1 LNHDA and CDR2 SQIVND (reference sequence). CDR3 protein: CASSVRQGLDGYTF. CDR3 nucleotides: TGTGCCAGTAGTGTGCGACAGGGTCTGGATGGCTACACCTTC.

The genes are TRBV10-3 and TRBJ2-3; 13 bases fit TRBD2. CDR1 is ENHRY, CDR2 SYGVKD, per germline. The V segment lost 7 bases and the J segment 1 base; nucleotides outside the gene matches: 5. The CDR3 is 16 residues long. The CDR3 DNA follows: TGTGCCATCACACCCGGGACTAGCGGGGGCACAGATACGCAGTATTTT. This codes for CAITPGTSGGTDTQYF.